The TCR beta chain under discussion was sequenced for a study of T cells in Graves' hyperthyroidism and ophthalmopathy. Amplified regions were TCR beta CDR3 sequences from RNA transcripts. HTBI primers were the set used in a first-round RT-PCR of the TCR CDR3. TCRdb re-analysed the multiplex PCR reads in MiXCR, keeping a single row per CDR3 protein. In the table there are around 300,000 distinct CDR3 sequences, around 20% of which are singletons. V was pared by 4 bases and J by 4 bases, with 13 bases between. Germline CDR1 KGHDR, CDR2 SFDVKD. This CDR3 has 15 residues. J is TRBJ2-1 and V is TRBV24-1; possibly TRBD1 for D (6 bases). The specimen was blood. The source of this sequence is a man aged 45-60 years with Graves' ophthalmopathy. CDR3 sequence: CATSDWDMFYNEQFF. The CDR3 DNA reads TGTGCCACCAGTGACTGGGACATGTTTTACAATGAGCAGTTCTTC.